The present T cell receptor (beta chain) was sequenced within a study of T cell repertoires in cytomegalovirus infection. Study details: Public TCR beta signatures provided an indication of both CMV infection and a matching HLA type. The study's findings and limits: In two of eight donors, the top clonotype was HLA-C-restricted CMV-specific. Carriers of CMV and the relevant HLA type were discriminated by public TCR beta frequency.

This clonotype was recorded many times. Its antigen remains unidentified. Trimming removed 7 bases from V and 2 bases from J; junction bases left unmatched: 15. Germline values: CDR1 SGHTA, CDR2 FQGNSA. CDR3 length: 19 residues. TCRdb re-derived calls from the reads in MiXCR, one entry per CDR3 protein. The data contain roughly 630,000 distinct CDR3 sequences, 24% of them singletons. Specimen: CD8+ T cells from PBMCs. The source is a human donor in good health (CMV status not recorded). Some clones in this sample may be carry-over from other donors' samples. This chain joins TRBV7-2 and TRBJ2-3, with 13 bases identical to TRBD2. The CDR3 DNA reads TGTGCCAGCAACAACCCCGGGAGACTAGCGGGGGGACTCACAGATACGCAGTATTTT. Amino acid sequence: CASNNPGRLAGGLTDTQYF.